This T cell receptor beta chain derives from a study of blood T cell repertoires in COVID-19. Study context: COVID-19 samples, acute and convalescent, were from the United States, Italy and Spain.

In the case of this clone: Other DNA sequences in the same sample also yield this CDR3.

This CDR3 has 15 residues. Trimming at V came to 4 bases and at J to 1 base, leaving 2 bases not matched to a gene. Germline CDR1 reads LGHDT; CDR2 reads YNNKEL (reference sequence). All enrollees were roughly 18 to 90 years old and from some 24 US areas. Which cohort a participant joined came from the clinical history participants gave. Produced via immunoSEQ multiplex PCR; TCRdb's table is partial and in-frame only. The sample lists over 350,000 clones, approximately 90% occurring once. The genes are TRBV3-1 (or the pseudogene TRBV3-2) and TRBJ2-2; 8 bases are shared with TRBD2. Sequencing used PBMCs or T cells enriched from blood (not recorded which). This clonotype was obtained from a woman aged 18-29 years who had recovered from COVID-19. CDR3 nucleotide sequence: TGTGCCAGCAGCCCCCTAGCGGGGAACACCGGGGAGCTGTTTTTT. It translates to CASSPLAGNTGELFF.